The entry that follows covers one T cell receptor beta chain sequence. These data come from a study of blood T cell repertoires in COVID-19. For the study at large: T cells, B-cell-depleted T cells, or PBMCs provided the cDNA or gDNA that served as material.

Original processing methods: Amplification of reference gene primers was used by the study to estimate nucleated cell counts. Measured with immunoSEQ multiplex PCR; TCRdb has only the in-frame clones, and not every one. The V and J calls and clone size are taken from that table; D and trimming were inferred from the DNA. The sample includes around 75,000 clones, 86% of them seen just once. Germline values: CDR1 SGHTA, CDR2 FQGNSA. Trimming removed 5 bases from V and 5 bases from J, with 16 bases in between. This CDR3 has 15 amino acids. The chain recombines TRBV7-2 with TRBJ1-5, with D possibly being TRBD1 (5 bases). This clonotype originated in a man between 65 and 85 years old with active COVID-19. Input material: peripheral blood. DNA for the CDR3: TGTGCCAGCAGCCCCCAGGGTGGCGGGGATCAGCCCCAGCATTTT. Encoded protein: CASSPQGGGDQPQHF.